Listed below are T cell receptor beta chains from one sample, sequenced in a study of human T cells and chemical hapten exposure. In TCRdb, the RACE reads were re-called with MiXCR into one record per CDR3 protein. The sample has over 300,000 distinct CDR3 sequences; approximately 5.1% are singletons. Sequenced material: whole blood, taken in connection with sensitization to the hapten diphenylcyclopropenone (DPC). The receptors stem from a woman in her forties or fifties with alopecia areata. Some clones in this sample may be carry-over from other donors' samples. Both conserved end residues are part of each CDR3. D genes are given only for firm matches. Clone size appears in some rows only: once, few, many, or a class for an expanded clone.

TRBJ2-1 many TRBD2 TRBV5-1 TGCGCCAGCAGCTTGGGTCCTAGCGGGACGTTAAATGAGCAGTTCTTC CASSLGPSGTLNEQFF
TRBJ2-7 NA TRBD2 TRBV2 TGTGCCAGCAGGGGGGCCAGCGGGAGGGTCTACGAGCAGTACTTC CASRGASGRVYEQYF
TRBJ1-4 few TRBD1 TRBV15 TGTGCCACCAGCTACGGGACAGGGGATGAAAAACTGTTTTTT CATSYGTGDEKLFF
TRBJ1-2 many NA TRBV2 TGTGCCAGCAGAGACCGAGCATATGGCTACACCTTC CASRDRAYGYTF
TRBJ2-3 many TRBD2 TRBV12-3/TRBV12-4 TGTGCCAGCAGGAAAATAGCGGGGGGGCCTGCAGATACGCAGTATTTT CASRKIAGGPADTQYF
TRBJ2-5 few NA TRBV12-3/TRBV12-4 TGTGCCAGCAGTTTTTGGGGGACGCAAGAGACCCAGTACTTC CASSFWGTQETQYF
TRBJ2-5 many NA TRBV6-5 TGTGCCAGCAGTCTAATAACAGGGACCCAGTACTTC CASSLITGTQYF
TRBJ2-1 many NA TRBV29-1 TGCAGCGTTGACGGGGGCCGAAGCTCCTACAATGAGCAGTTCTTC CSVDGGRSSYNEQFF
TRBJ2-1 NA NA TRBV13 TGTGCCAGCAGCTCGGCCCTCAATGAGCAGTTCTTC CASSSALNEQFF
TRBJ2-3 many TRBD2 TRBV7-2 TGTGCCAGCAGCTTAGGCCTCGTCGCCGCGGGAGGTCCAGATACGCAGTATTTT CASSLGLVAAGGPDTQYF
TRBJ1-6 many NA TRBV15 TGTGCCACCAGCCCAGGGAATAATTCACCCCTCCACTTT CATSPGNNSPLHF
TRBJ2-5 NA NA TRBV4-1 TGCGCCAGCAGCCAAGGAGCTGACTGGGAGACCCAGTACTTC CASSQGADWETQYF
TRBJ1-4 many NA TRBV29-1 TGCAGCGTTGAAGAAGGGTGGAATGAAAAACTGTTTTTT CSVEEGWNEKLFF
TRBJ2-3 many NA TRBV28 TGTGCCAGCGCACAGGGTAGCACAGATACGCAGTATTTT CASAQGSTDTQYF
TRBJ2-5 many TRBD1 TRBV27 TGTGCCAGCCGATTTCTTAGGGGGCCGGAAGAGACCCAGTACTTC CASRFLRGPEETQYF
TRBJ1-6 few NA TRBV30 TGTGCCTGGCACCGAGGGGGTTATAATTCACCCCTCCACTTT CAWHRGGYNSPLHF
TRBJ2-6 many NA TRBV7-2 TGTGCCAGCAGCGAAAGGCACTCTGGGGCCAACGTCCTGACTTTC CASSERHSGANVLTF
TRBJ2-7 many TRBD2 TRBV29-1 TGCAGCGTGGGACTAGCGGGAGGGAAGTACTTC CSVGLAGGKYF
TRBJ2-1 NA TRBD1 TRBV6-5 TGTGCCAGCAGTCCCCGGGACAGGGGGTTCGGGAATGAGCAGTTCTTC CASSPRDRGFGNEQFF
TRBJ2-3 many TRBD2 TRBV27 TGTGCCAGCAGAGCGGGGGGGCGCTCAGATACGCAGTATTTT CASRAGGRSDTQYF
TRBJ1-5 many NA TRBV28 TGTGCCACAATAACGGGAGTCAATCAGCCCCAGCATTTT CATITGVNQPQHF
TRBJ2-3 NA TRBD1 TRBV24-1 TGTGCCACCCGCGACAGGGTCACAGATACGCAGTATTTT CATRDRVTDTQYF
TRBJ2-4 many NA TRBV7-2 TGTGCCAGCAGCTTAGGCGGGAACATTCAGTACTTC CASSLGGNIQYF
TRBJ1-1 many NA TRBV29-1 TGCAGCGTTGTCAGGGCGAACACTGAAGCTTTCTTT CSVVRANTEAFF
TRBJ1-2 many NA TRBV5-1 TGCGCCAGCAGATCCGACAGCTCAGCTAACTATGGCTACACCTTC CASRSDSSANYGYTF
TRBJ1-1 many TRBD1 TRBV18 TGTGCCAGCTCGGGGACAGGGAGAATTACTGAAGCTTTCTTT CASSGTGRITEAFF
TRBJ1-3 few NA TRBV29-1 TGCAGCGCCGGGACGGGAGGAAACACCATATATTTT CSAGTGGNTIYF
TRBJ2-3 NA NA TRBV4-3 TGCGCCAGCAGCCAAAGTAGGGTAGCCCCAGCGGATACGCAGTATTTT CASSQSRVAPADTQYF
TRBJ2-5 many NA TRBV3-1 TGTGCCAGCCGACCCGAAGGAAATAGAGAGACCCAGTACTTC CASRPEGNRETQYF
TRBJ2-1 many TRBD2 TRBV6-6 TGTGCCAGCATCGGGGGGAGGTCGAATGAGCAGTTCTTC CASIGGRSNEQFF
TRBJ1-6 few NA TRBV6-2/TRBV6-3 TGTGCCAGCAGTTCGCAGCCCGGACGTAATTCACCCCTCCACTTT CASSSQPGRNSPLHF
TRBJ1-1 few NA TRBV29-1 TGCAGCGTTGATGCTAGGAGCACTGAAGCTTTCTTT CSVDARSTEAFF
TRBJ1-1 many NA TRBV29-1 TGCAGCGCTCGACAGTATACTGAAGCTTTCTTT CSARQYTEAFF
TRBJ1-1 NA NA TRBV4-3 TGCGCCAGCAGCCAAGGGATTAGGGATGAAGCTTTCTTT CASSQGIRDEAFF
TRBJ2-7 few TRBD1 TRBV11-2 TGTGCCAGCAGATCTATAGGCCCCGGGACAGGGGTCAGGGGTAGATACGAGCAGTACTTC CASRSIGPGTGVRGRYEQYF
TRBJ2-3 few NA TRBV14 TGTGCCAGCAGCCCCCAATTGGCTGACACAGATACGCAGTATTTT CASSPQLADTDTQYF
TRBJ2-7 many NA TRBV11-3 TGTGCCAGCAGCTTATCTCTCCTAGCGGAGCAGTACTTC CASSLSLLAEQYF
TRBJ1-4 few TRBD1 TRBV2 TGTGCCAGCACTTCACAGGGGGCGAGTGAAAAACTGTTTTTT CASTSQGASEKLFF
TRBJ2-3 many TRBD2 TRBV7-2 TGTGCCAGCAGCCCTCTAGCGGGGGTGGGCACAGATACGCAGTATTTT CASSPLAGVGTDTQYF
TRBJ2-3 many NA TRBV4-1 TGCGCCAGCAGCGTCTCCGAACAGGGCATCACGCAGTATTTT CASSVSEQGITQYF
TRBJ2-2 many TRBD2 TRBV20-1 TGCAGTGCTCCGGGACTAGCGGAGACCGGGGAGCTGTTTTTT CSAPGLAETGELFF
TRBJ1-6 NA TRBD1 TRBV20-1 TGCAGTGCTAGAGATGACAGGGACAATTCACCCCTCCACTTT CSARDDRDNSPLHF
TRBJ2-7 many NA TRBV6-5 TGTGCCCCCCCCGGGGTTTCCTACGAGCAGTACTTC CAPPGVSYEQYF
TRBJ1-2 NA NA TRBV7-2 TGTGCCAGCAGCCTTCCCCCGGGGGGCTACACCTTC CASSLPPGGYTF
TRBJ2-1 many NA TRBV6-2/TRBV6-3 TGTGCCAGCAGTAGAGGGAGCGGCTACAATGAGCAGTTCTTC CASSRGSGYNEQFF
TRBJ2-1 NA NA TRBV7-2 TGTGCCAGCAGCTTATCCCAGGGGTCCTACAATGAGCAGTTCTTC CASSLSQGSYNEQFF
TRBJ2-7 NA TRBD2 TRBV28 TGTGCCAGCACCCCTAGCGGGAGGAGCTCCTACGAGCAGTACTTC CASTPSGRSSYEQYF
TRBJ1-5 NA TRBD1 TRBV20-1 TGCAGTGCTAGAACCGGGACAGGGGCTAGTCAGCCCCAGCATTTT CSARTGTGASQPQHF
TRBJ2-3 NA NA TRBV5-1 TGCGCCAGCAGCTTGGAGGGGCCGGTGGATACGCAGTATTTT CASSLEGPVDTQYF
TRBJ1-3 few NA TRBV28 TGTGCCAGCAGCGGTGGGGGACTAAGAGGAAACACCACATATTTT CASSGGGLRGNTTYF
TRBJ2-7 NA NA TRBV7-8 TGTGCCAGCAGCTCTTCGGCAGGTGGGACCTACGAGCAGTACTTC CASSSSAGGTYEQYF
TRBJ2-4 many NA TRBV7-9 TGTGCCATCCACCCCCCAGAGGTCGGGTCCAAAAACATTCAGTACTTC CAIHPPEVGSKNIQYF
TRBJ2-7 NA TRBD1 TRBV28 TGTGCCAGCACCCCCGCAACCGGGACAGGGGTAAGCGAGCAGTACTTC CASTPATGTGVSEQYF